The 8 T cell receptor beta chains below were found in one sample sequenced in a study of cytomegalovirus exposure and HLA in healthy donors (dated by TCRdb to the late 2010s). The method was the immunoSEQ multiplex PCR assay. A mixture of 60 forward primers for TCR Vbeta segments and 13 reverse primers for TCR Jbeta segments was used in the multiplex PCR. TCRdb re-hosts the immuneACCESS table, in-frame sequences only. Its copies lack some clones; in the studies checked, an unresolved V gene accounts for under half of them, and the cause for the rest is not known. This sample is represented by roughly 100,000 clones; 10% of them were singletons. The ten largest clonotypes hold 5.5% to 7.5% of the sample. The sequenced sample was PBMCs. Source of these receptors: a man aged 40-49 years in good health and CMV-seropositive.

This clone came up a few times. The V gene is TRBV13, the J gene TRBJ2-6, with D perhaps matching TRBD2 (5 bases). Trimming pared 4 bases from V and 0 bases from J, leaving 13 bases between. Germline V gives CDR1 PRHDT, CDR2 FYEKMQ (reference sequence). The length of the CDR3 is 17 residues. The CDR3 DNA is TGTGCCAGCAGCTCCTCCGGGGAAAGCTCTGGGGCCAACGTCCTGACTTTC. Its translation: CASSSSGESSGANVLTF.

The gene calls are TRBV11-2 and TRBJ2-2, with a weak D call TRBD2 (6 bases). Germline-derived CDR1 and CDR2 are SGHAT and FQNNGV. This CDR3 region has 16 residues. V lost 0 bases and J lost 7, with 15 bases in between. CDR3 region: CASSLDSTGAIGELFF. CDR3 bases: TGTGCCAGCAGCTTAGATTCGACGGGAGCGATCGGGGAGCTGTTTTTT. The full variable domain, completed using reference TRBV11-2 and TRBJ2-2, is EAGVAQSPRYKIIEKRQSVAFWCNPISGHATLYWYQQILGQGPKLLIQFQNNGVVDDSQLPKDRFSAERLKGVDSTLKIQPAKLEDSAVYLCASSLDSTGAIGELFFGEGSRLTVL.

There are a few counts of this clone. The chain is built from TRBV4-3 and TRBJ2-3, with D tentatively TRBD2 (5 bases). CDR1 and CDR2 from the germline V gene are LGHNA and YSLEER. The CDR3 covers 15 residues. V was pared by 1 base and J by 14 bases, with 22 bases between. The CDR3 here is CASSQAPQSLEERYF. The CDR3 bases are TGCGCCAGCAGCCAAGCACCCCAATCACTAGAGGAGCGGTATTTT.

This clone has just a few counts. This chain links TRBV10-2 with TRBJ2-3, with TRBD2 identical over 10 bases. Germline CDR1 WSHSY, CDR2 SAAADI. The trim removed 6 bases at V and 3 bases at J, leaving 6 bases unmatched. CDR3 length: 15 residues. In DNA, the CDR3 is TGCGCCAGCAGCGTAGCGGGAGGCCGAACAGATACGCAGTATTTT. Translating it yields CASSVAGGRTDTQYF.

This rearrangement joins TRBV5-6 to TRBJ1-6; TRBD1 matches at 11 bases. The CDR3 covers 17 residues. With V trimmed by 1 base and J by 4 bases, 4 bases remained unmatched. Per germline, CDR1 SGHDT and CDR2 YYEEEE. The CDR3 nucleotides read TGTGCCAGCAGCTTGAAGGACAGGGGGCATTATAATTCACCCCTCCACTTT. Translating gives CASSLKDRGHYNSPLHF. The variable domain in full, with the rest retrieved from reference TRBV5-6 and TRBJ1-6, is DAGVTQSPTHLIKTRGQQVTLRCSPKSGHDTVSWYQQALGQGPQFIFQYYEEEERQRGNFPDRFSGHQFPNYSSELNVNALLLGDSALYLCASSLKDRGHYNSPLHFGNGTRLTVT.

The V gene is TRBV7-2, the J gene TRBJ1-2, with a possible D match to TRBD1 (5 bases). Germline CDR1 SGHTA, CDR2 FQGNSA. Trimming took 5 bases from V and 8 from J, leaving 15 bases between them. The CDR3 runs to 13 residues. CDR3 protein: CASSPGGTGGYTF. CDR3 nucleotides: TGTGCCAGCAGCCCCGGGGGGACCGGCGGCTACACCTTC.

This clone was counted only a few times. The rearrangement joins TRBV5-1 to TRBJ1-2, with 7 bases lining up with TRBD1. The CDR3 is 16 amino acids. Germline CDR1 and CDR2: SGHRS and YFSETQ. J was trimmed by 4 bases and V by 1 base; bases with no gene match: 10. CDR3 region: CASSLLAQRDSYGYTF. CDR3 bases: TGCGCCAGCAGCTTGTTAGCCCAAAGGGACAGCTATGGCTACACCTTC.

The chain combines TRBV30 with TRBJ2-5, with 8 nucleotides matching TRBD2. The CDR3 has 16 amino acids. Germline V CDR1 and CDR2: GTSNPN, SVGIG (reference sequence). The junction had 12 bases not matched to a gene; V was cut back by 1 base and J by 5 bases. The CDR3 sequence: CAWSGRMGLGAETQYF. The DNA for the CDR3 is TGTGCCTGGAGTGGTCGGATGGGACTAGGAGCTGAGACCCAGTACTTC.